This record looks at one T cell receptor beta chain sequence and its context. This sample is part of a study of control samples from healthy donors and cancer patients. TCRdb's table, derived via immunoSEQ multiplex PCR, lists solely in-frame clones and lacks some. The sample has 350,000 to 450,000 clones, approximately 92% seen once. This receptor was taken from a man aged 40-55 years with head and neck cancer. Sequencing input: PBMCs.

The CDR3 here is CASSPPRGVSNQPQHF. CDR3 nucleotide sequence: TGTGCCAGTAGTCCCCCCAGGGGCGTTAGCAATCAGCCCCAGCATTTT. The chain has TRBV19 and TRBJ1-5; possibly TRBD1 for D (6 bases). CDR3 length equals 16 residues. Trimming removed 5 bases at V and 0 bases at J, with 14 bases between. Germline assignment: CDR1 LNHDA and CDR2 SQIVND (reference sequence).